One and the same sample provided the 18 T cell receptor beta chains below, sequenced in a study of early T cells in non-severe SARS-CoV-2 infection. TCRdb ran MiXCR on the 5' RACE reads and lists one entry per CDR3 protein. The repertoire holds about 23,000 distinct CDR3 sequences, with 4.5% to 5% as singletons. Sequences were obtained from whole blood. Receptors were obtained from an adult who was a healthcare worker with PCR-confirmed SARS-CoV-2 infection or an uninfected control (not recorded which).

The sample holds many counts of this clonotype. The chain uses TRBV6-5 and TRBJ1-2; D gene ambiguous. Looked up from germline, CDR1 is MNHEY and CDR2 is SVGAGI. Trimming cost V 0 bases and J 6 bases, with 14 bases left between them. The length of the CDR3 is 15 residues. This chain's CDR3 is CASSYSLGGFDGYTF. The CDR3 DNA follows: TGTGCCAGCAGTTACTCCTTAGGAGGATTCGATGGCTACACCTTC.

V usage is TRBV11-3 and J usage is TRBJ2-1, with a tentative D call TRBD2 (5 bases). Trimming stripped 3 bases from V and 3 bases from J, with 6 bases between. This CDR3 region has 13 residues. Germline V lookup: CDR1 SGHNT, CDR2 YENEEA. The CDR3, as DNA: TGTGCCAGCAGCTTCGGAGGCTACAATGAGCAGTTCTTC. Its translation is CASSFGGYNEQFF.

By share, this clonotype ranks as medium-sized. The CDR3 DNA is TGTGCCAGCACCCTAGCGGGGTCCCAAGAGACCCAGTACTTC. Translating it yields CASTLAGSQETQYF. V usage is TRBV12-3 or TRBV12-4 and J usage is TRBJ2-5; 9 nucleotides line up with TRBD2. The CDR3 is 14 amino acids. The V gene end was trimmed by 7 bases and the J gene end by 1 base; junction bases not matched to a gene: 4.

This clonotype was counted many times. The CDR3 coding sequence is TGTGCCAGCAGCGCTGGAAGCCGCTATGGCTACACCTTC. Protein product: CASSAGSRYGYTF. This chain links TRBV13 with TRBJ1-2; unclear D gene. The CDR3 is 13 residues long. V lost 5 bases to trimming and J lost 4 bases, with 11 bases between them. Germline V gives CDR1 PRHDT, CDR2 FYEKMQ (reference sequence).

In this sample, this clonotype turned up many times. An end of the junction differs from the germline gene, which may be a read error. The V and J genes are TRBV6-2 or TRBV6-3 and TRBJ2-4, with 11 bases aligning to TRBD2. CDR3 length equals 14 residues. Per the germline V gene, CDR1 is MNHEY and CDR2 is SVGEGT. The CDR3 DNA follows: TGTGCCAGCAGCTACACTAGCGGGGGCCCGTTATGGGGCTTC. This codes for CASSYTSGGPLWGF.

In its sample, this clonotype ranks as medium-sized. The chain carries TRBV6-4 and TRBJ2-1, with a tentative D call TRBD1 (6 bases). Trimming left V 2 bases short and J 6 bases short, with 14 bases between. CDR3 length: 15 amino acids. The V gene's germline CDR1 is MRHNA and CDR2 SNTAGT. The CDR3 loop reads CASSDPGRGLNEQFF. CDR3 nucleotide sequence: TGTGCCAGCAGTGACCCGGGCAGGGGCCTCAATGAGCAGTTCTTC.

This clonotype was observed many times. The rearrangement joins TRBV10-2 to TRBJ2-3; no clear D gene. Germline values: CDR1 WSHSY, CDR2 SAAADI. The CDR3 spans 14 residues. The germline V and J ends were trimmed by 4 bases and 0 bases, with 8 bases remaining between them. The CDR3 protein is CASSASRSTDTQYF. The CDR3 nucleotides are TGCGCCAGCAGTGCTTCCAGAAGCACAGATACGCAGTATTTT.

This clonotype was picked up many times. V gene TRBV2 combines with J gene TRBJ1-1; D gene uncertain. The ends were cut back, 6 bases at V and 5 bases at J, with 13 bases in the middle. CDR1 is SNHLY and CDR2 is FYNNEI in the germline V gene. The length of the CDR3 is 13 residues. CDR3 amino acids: CASSQGEGTEAFF. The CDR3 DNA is TGTGCCAGCAGCCAAGGCGAGGGAACTGAAGCTTTCTTT.

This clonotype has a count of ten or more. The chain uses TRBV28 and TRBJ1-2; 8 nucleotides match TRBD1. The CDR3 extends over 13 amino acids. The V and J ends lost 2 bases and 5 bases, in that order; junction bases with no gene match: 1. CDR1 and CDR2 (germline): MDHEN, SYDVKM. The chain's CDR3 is CASSLNRGYGYTF. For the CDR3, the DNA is TGTGCCAGCAGTTTAAACAGGGGGTATGGCTACACCTTC.

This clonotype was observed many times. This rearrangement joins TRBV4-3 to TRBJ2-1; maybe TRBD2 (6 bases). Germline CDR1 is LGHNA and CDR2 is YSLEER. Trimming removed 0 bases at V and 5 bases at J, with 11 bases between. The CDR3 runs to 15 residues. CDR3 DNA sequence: TGCGCCAGCAGCCAAGAGTGGGGGGTAGACAATGAGCAGTTCTTC. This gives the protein CASSQEWGVDNEQFF.

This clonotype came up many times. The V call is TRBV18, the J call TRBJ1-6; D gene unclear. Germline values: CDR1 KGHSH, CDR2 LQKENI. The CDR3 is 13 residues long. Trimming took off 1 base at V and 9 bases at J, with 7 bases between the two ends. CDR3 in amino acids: CASSPLEASPLHF. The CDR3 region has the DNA TGTGCCAGCTCACCACTGGAGGCTTCACCCCTCCACTTT.

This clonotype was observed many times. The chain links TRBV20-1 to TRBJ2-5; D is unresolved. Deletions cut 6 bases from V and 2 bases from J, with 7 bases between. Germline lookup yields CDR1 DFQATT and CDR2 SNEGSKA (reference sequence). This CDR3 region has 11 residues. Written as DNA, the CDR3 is TGCAGTGCCCTTGGGCAAGAGACCCAGTACTTC. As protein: CSALGQETQYF.

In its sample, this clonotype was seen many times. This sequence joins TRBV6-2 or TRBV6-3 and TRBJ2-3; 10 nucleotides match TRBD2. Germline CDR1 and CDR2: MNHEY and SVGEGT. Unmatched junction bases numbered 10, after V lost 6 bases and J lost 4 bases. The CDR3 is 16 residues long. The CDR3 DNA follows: TGTGCCAGCAGCCTTCCGGCTAGCGGGGGTGCAGATACGCAGTATTTT. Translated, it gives CASSLPASGGADTQYF.

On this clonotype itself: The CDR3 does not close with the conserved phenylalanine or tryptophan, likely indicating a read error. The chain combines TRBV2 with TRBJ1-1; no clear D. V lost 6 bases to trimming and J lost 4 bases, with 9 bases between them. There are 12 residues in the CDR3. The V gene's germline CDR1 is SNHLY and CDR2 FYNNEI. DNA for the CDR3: TGTGCCAGCAGATATGTGGGCACTGAAGCTTTCTAT. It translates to CASRYVGTEAFY.

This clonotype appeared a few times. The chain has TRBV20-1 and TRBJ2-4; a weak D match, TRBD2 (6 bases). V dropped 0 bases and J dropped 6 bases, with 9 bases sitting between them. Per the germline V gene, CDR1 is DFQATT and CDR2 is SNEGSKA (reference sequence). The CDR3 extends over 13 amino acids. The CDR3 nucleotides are TGCAGTGCTAGAGATTTCGGGGGAAACATTCAGTACTTC. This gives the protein CSARDFGGNIQYF.

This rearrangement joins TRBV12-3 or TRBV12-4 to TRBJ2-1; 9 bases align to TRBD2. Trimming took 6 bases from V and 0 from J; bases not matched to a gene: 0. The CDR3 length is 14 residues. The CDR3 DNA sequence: TGTGCCAGCAGACTAGCGGGCTCCTACAATGAGCAGTTCTTC. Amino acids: CASRLAGSYNEQFF.

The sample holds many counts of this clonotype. The CDR3 region is CASSIGGGYEQYF. CDR3 in DNA: TGTGCCAGCAGCATTGGGGGTGGATATGAGCAGTACTTC. The chain uses TRBV6-5 and TRBJ2-7; possibly TRBD1 or TRBD2 for D (5 bases each). This CDR3 has 13 amino acids. V dropped 6 bases and J dropped 7 bases, with 16 bases sitting between them. The V gene's germline CDR1 is MNHEY and CDR2 SVGAGI.

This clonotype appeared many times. CDR3 DNA: TGTGCCAGCAGCTTAATGGGGGGAGAGACCCAGTACTTC. Amino acid sequence: CASSLMGGETQYF. The chain employs TRBV7-9 and TRBJ2-5; D may be TRBD2 (6 bases). The V gene's germline CDR1 is SEHNR and CDR2 FQNEAQ (reference sequence). This CDR3 has 13 residues. V lost 2 bases and J lost 4, with 8 bases in between.